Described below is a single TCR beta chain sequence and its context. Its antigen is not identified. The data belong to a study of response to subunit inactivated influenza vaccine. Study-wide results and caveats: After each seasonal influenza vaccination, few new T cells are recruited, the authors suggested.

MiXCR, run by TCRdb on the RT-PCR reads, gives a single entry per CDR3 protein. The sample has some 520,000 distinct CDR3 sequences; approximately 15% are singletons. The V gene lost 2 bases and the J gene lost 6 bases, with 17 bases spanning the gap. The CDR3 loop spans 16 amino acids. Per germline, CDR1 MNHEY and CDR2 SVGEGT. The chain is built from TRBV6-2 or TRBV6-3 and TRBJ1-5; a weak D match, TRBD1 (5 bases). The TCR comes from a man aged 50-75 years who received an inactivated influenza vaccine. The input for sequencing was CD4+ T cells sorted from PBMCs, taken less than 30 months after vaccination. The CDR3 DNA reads TGTGCCAGCAGTTACGGTGGATACCCAAGGGGTCAGCCCCAGCATTTT. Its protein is CASSYGGYPRGQPQHF.